A single sample is the source of the 3 T cell receptor beta chains below, sequenced in a study of T cells in Graves' hyperthyroidism and ophthalmopathy. There were TCR beta CDR3 regions amplified from RNA transcripts. RT-PCR in the first round (using the HTBI primer set) targeted the TCR CDR3. TCRdb re-called the multiplex PCR reads with MiXCR, one entry per CDR3 protein. The sample lists roughly 380,000 distinct CDR3 sequences; approximately 15% were seen once. The sample comprised blood. The receptors derive from a woman aged 60-75 years with Graves' hyperthyroidism.

This clonotype was seen repeatedly, ten times or more. J is TRBJ1-4 and V is TRBV27; D is possibly TRBD1 (5 bases). The germline V gene has CDR1 MNHEY and CDR2 SMNVEV (reference sequence). The CDR3 is made up of 14 amino acids. V was pared by 6 bases and J by 11 bases, with 19 bases between. CDR3: CASSPRRGTGKLFF. The CDR3 coding sequence is TGTGCCAGCAGCCCACGGCGAGGGACGGGGAAACTGTTTTTT.

This clonotype was detected ten times or more. This chain links TRBV24-1 with TRBJ2-5, with 7 bases aligning to TRBD1. This CDR3 contains 15 residues. V lost 3 bases, J lost 5 bases, and 8 bases stayed unmatched. Germline V gives CDR1 KGHDR, CDR2 SFDVKD. The CDR3 nucleotides are TGTGCCACCAGTGATCTTAAAGGGACAGTGGAGACCCAGTACTTC. It specifies CATSDLKGTVETQYF.

In this sample, this clonotype turned up many times. The rearrangement joins TRBV18 to TRBJ2-7; D is possibly TRBD1 (6 bases). V was pared by 6 bases and J by 1 base, with 16 bases between. The CDR3 contains 15 residues. Germline V gene lookup returns CDR1 KGHSH and CDR2 LQKENI. The CDR3 reads CASSSGQLLSYEQYF. The DNA for the CDR3 is TGTGCCAGCTCTTCTGGACAGTTGTTATCCTACGAGCAGTACTTC.